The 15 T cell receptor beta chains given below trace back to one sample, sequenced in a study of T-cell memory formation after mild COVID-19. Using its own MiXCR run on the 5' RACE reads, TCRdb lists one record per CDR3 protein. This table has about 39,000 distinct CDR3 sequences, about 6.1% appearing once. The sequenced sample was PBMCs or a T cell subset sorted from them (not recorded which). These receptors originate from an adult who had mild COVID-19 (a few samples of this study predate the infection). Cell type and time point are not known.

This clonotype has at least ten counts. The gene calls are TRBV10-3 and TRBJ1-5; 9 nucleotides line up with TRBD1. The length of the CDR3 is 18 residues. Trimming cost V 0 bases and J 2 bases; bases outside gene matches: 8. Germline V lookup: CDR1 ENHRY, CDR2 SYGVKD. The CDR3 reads CAISESGTGRLGNQPQHF. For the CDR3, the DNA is TGTGCCATCAGTGAGTCGGGGACAGGGAGGTTGGGCAATCAGCCCCAGCATTTT.

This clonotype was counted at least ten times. CDR3 nucleotide sequence: TGTGCCAGCAGCCGTAGCGGGGGGGAATCCTACGAGCAGTACTTC. Translating it yields CASSRSGGESYEQYF. V gene TRBV3-1 combines with J gene TRBJ2-7; 11 bases align to TRBD2. V shed 4 bases, J shed 1 base, and the junction held 3 bases outside the gene matches. This CDR3 is 15 amino acids long. CDR1 LGHDT and CDR2 YNNKEL come from the germline V gene (reference sequence).

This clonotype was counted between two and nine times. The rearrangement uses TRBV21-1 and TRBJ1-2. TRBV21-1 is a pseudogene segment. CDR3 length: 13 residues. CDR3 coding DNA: TGTGCCAGCAGCATTGAGATACCCTATGGCTACACCTTC. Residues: CASSIEIPYGYTF.

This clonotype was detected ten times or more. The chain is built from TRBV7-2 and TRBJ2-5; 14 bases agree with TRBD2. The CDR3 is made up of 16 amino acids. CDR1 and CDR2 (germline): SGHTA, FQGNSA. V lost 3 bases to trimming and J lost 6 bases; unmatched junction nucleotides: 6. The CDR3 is CASSFPGLAGAKTQYF. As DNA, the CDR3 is TGTGCCAGCAGCTTTCCGGGACTAGCGGGGGCCAAGACCCAGTACTTC. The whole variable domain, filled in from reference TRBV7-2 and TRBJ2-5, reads GAGVSQSPSNKVTEKGKDVELRCDPISGHTALYWYRQSLGQGLEFLIYFQGNSAPDKSGLPSDRFSAERTGGSVSTLTIQRTQQEDSAVYLCASSFPGLAGAKTQYFGPGTRLLVL.

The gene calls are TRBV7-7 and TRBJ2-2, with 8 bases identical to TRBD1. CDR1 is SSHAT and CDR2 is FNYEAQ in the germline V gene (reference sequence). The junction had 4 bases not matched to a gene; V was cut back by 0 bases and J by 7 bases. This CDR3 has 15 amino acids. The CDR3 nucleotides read TGTGCCAGCAGCTTAGCACAGGGGGTCGTCGGGGAGCTGTTTTTT. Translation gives CASSLAQGVVGELFF.

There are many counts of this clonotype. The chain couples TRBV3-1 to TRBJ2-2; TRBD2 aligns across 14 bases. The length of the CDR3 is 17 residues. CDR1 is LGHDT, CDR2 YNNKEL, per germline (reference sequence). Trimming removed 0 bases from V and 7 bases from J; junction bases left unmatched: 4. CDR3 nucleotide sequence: TGTGCCAGCAGCCAAGACGGACTAGCGGGAGGTATCGGGGAGCTGTTTTTT. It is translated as CASSQDGLAGGIGELFF.

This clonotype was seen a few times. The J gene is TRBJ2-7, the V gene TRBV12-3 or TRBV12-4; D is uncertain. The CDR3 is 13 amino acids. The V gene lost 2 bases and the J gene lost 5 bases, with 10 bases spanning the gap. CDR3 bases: TGTGCCAGCAGTTTAAGCTCGAACGACGAGCAGTACTTC. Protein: CASSLSSNDEQYF.

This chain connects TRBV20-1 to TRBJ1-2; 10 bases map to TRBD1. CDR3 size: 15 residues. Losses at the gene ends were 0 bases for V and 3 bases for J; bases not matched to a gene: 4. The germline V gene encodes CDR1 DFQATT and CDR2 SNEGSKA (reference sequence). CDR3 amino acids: CSARDSTGGDYGYTF. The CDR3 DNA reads TGCAGTGCTAGAGACTCGACAGGGGGCGACTATGGCTACACCTTC.

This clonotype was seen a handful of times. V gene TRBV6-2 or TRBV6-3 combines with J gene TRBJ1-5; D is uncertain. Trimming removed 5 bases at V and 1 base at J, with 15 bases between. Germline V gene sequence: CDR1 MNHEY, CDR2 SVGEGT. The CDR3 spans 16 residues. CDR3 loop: CASSPFPVESNQPQHF. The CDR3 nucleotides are TGTGCCAGCAGTCCCTTCCCAGTTGAGAGCAATCAGCCCCAGCATTTT.

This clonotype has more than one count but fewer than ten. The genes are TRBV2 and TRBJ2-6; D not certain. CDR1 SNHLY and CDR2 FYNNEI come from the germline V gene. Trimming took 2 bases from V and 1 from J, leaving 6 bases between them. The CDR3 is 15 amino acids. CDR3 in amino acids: CASSEPKSGANVLTF. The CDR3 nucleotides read TGTGCCAGCAGTGAACCCAAATCTGGGGCCAACGTCCTGACTTTC.

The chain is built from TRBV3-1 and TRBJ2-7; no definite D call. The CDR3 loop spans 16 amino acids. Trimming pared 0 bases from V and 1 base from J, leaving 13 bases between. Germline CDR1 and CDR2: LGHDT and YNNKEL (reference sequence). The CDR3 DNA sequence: TGTGCCAGCAGCCAAGATCCCCGGGTTCGGTCCTACGAGCAGTACTTC. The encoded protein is CASSQDPRVRSYEQYF.

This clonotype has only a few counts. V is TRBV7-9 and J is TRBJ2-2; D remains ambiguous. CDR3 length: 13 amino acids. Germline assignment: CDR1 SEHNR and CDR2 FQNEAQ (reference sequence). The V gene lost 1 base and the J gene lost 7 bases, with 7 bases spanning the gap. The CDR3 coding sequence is TGTGCCAGCAGCTTAGAGGAGATCGGGGAGCTGTTTTTT. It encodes CASSLEEIGELFF. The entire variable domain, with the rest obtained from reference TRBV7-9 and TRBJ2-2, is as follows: DTGVSQNPRHKITKRGQNVTFRCDPISEHNRLYWYRQTLGQGPEFLTYFQNEAQLEKSRLLSDRFSAERPKGSFSTLEIQRTEQGDSAMYLCASSLEEIGELFFGEGSRLTVL.

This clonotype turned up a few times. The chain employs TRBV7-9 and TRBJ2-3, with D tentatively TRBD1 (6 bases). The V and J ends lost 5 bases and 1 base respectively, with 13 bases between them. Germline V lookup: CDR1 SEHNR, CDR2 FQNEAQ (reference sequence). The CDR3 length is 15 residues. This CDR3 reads CASSRATGGTDTQYF. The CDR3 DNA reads TGTGCCAGCAGCCGAGCGACAGGCGGCACAGATACGCAGTATTTT.

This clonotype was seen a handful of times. The CDR3 DNA reads TGTGCCAGCAGAGATCTAGGACTTAGAATTTCAGATACGCAGTATTTT. It yields the protein CASRDLGLRISDTQYF. V usage is TRBV6-1 and J usage is TRBJ2-3, with D tentatively TRBD2 (5 bases). Trimming shortened V by 6 bases and J by 4 bases, and 20 bases separated the two germline ends. The germline CDR1 and CDR2 sequences are MNHNS and SASEGT. This CDR3 contains 16 residues.

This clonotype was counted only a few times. The CDR3: CASSDLVYGTDTQYF. The CDR3 region has the DNA TGTGCCAGCAGTGACCTAGTGTACGGCACAGATACGCAGTATTTT. The chain carries TRBV6-2 or TRBV6-3 and TRBJ2-3; no firm D call. The germline V and J ends were trimmed by 5 bases and 1 base, with 13 bases remaining between them. The germline gives CDR1 MNHEY, CDR2 SVGEGT. The length of the CDR3 is 15 residues.